The 19 T cell receptor beta chains in this list originate from one sample, sequenced in a study of blood T cell repertoires in COVID-19. Only in-frame clones appear in the TCRdb table, and some are missing; sequencing was by immunoSEQ multiplex PCR. This repertoire shows a few hundred thousand clones, 80% found once; its top ten account for roughly 13%. Sequences were obtained from peripheral blood. These receptors came from a human donor in a cohort sampled during active COVID-19.

This clone has just one count. The V gene is TRBV2, the J gene TRBJ2-3; maybe TRBD2 (5 bases). Germline CDR1 and CDR2: SNHLY and FYNNEI. This CDR3 is 17 amino acids long. Trimming stripped 7 bases from V and 0 bases from J, with 20 bases between. CDR3 protein: CASTPSGLTPSTDTQYF. The DNA of the CDR3 is TGTGCCAGCACTCCCTCGGGGTTAACCCCTAGCACAGATACGCAGTATTTT.

The chain recombines TRBV7-9 with TRBJ2-2, with D possibly TRBD1 on 5 matching bases. Trimming pared 6 bases from V and 6 bases from J, leaving 17 bases between. This CDR3 spans 15 amino acids. Germline V gives CDR1 SEHNR, CDR2 FQNEAQ (reference sequence). The CDR3 region has the DNA TGTGCCAGCAGTTCTCCGGCAGGGTCGTCCGGGGAGCTGTTTTTT. This codes for CASSSPAGSSGELFF.

This sequence joins TRBV5-1 and TRBJ2-1; D is perhaps TRBD2 (6 bases). This CDR3 is built from 17 residues. V lost 4 bases to trimming and J lost 3 bases, with 20 bases between them. CDR1 and CDR2 from the germline V gene are SGHRS and YFSETQ. The CDR3 bases are TGCGCCAGCAGCCTTACTCAGCGGAGGGGTCTCTACAATGAGCAGTTCTTC. As protein: CASSLTQRRGLYNEQFF.

The chain uses TRBV28 and TRBJ2-3, with 10 bases fitting TRBD2. Germline-derived CDR1 and CDR2 are MDHEN and SYDVKM. The CDR3 sequence is 18 residues long. Trimming cost V 6 bases and J 1 base; bases outside gene matches: 13. The DNA of the CDR3 is TGTGCCAGCAGCCCTTCTAGCGGGAGTATGGGGGGCACAGATACGCAGTATTTT. This encodes CASSPSSGSMGGTDTQYF.

This chain connects TRBV3-1 (or the pseudogene TRBV3-2) to TRBJ2-7; tentative D call: TRBD2 (6 bases). CDR3 length: 13 residues. The V end lost 9 bases, the J end lost 4 bases, and 16 bases lay between the germline ends. CDR1 is LGHDT, CDR2 YNNKEL, per germline (reference sequence). The CDR3 DNA reads as TGTGCCAGTTCCGCCGGGAGATCATACGAGCAGTACTTC. Translated: CASSAGRSYEQYF.

The chain employs TRBV6-6 and TRBJ1-1, with TRBD1 identical over 7 bases. The length of the CDR3 is 14 residues. J gave up 5 bases and V 4 bases, and 7 bases lay outside the gene matches. Germline CDR1 reads MNHNY; CDR2 reads SVGAGI (reference sequence). CDR3 region: CASSSRQGETEAFF. The CDR3 nucleotides are TGTGCCAGCAGTTCTCGGCAGGGGGAGACTGAAGCTTTCTTT.

V is TRBV5-4 and J is TRBJ1-3, with 7 positions matching TRBD1. The junction had 4 bases not matched to a gene; V was cut back by 3 bases and J by 1 base. The germline gives CDR1 SGHNT, CDR2 YYREEE (reference sequence). The CDR3 runs 15 residues. The CDR3 spells CASSSDRESGNTIYF. The CDR3 DNA sequence: TGTGCCAGCAGCTCTGACAGGGAGTCTGGAAACACCATATATTTT.

This clone was seen a few times. The V call is TRBV2, the J call TRBJ2-7, with 9 bases lining up with TRBD2. This CDR3 is 20 amino acids long. Unmatched junction bases numbered 25, after V lost 3 bases and J lost 7 bases. CDR1 and CDR2 (germline): SNHLY, FYNNEI. Here the CDR3 DNA reads TGTGCCAGCAGTGACCTCATGGGGCTAGCGGGGATTTCAATGGACCGGGAGCAGTACTTC. The encoded protein is CASSDLMGLAGISMDREQYF.

J is TRBJ2-5 and V is TRBV19, with 7 bases matching TRBD1. This CDR3 spans 15 amino acids. J was trimmed by 5 bases and V by 9 bases; bases with no gene match: 15. The V gene's germline CDR1 is LNHDA and CDR2 SQIVND (reference sequence). The CDR3 here is CASNRMGQPGETQYF. CDR3 in DNA: TGTGCCAGCAACAGAATGGGACAGCCGGGGGAGACCCAGTACTTC.

There are a few counts of this clone. This chain joins TRBV4-2 and TRBJ1-4, with 12 nucleotides matching TRBD1. The CDR3 is 19 residues long. The ends lost 4 bases at V and 2 bases at J; junction bases unmatched: 11. CDR1 LGHNA and CDR2 YNFKEQ come from the germline V gene. CDR3 amino acids: CASSPYGRGQGATNEKLFF. The CDR3 DNA reads TGTGCCAGCAGCCCATATGGGAGGGGACAGGGGGCGACTAATGAAAAACTGTTTTTT.

This clone is a singleton in its sample. The chain links TRBV5-5 to TRBJ1-1, with D hard to call. This CDR3 contains 12 residues. Germline assignment: CDR1 SGHKS and CDR2 YYEKEE (reference sequence). Trimming pared 7 bases from V and 5 bases from J, leaving 12 bases between. CDR3 nucleotide sequence: TGTGCCAGCGCGGCTCCGAGGACTGAAGCTTTCTTT. Its translation: CASAAPRTEAFF.

This chain connects TRBV27 to TRBJ1-6, with TRBD1 identical over 7 bases. The length of the CDR3 is 15 residues. Trimming cost V 4 bases and J 7 bases; bases outside gene matches: 7. Per germline, CDR1 MNHEY and CDR2 SMNVEV (reference sequence). The CDR3 is CASSWLSGGNSPLHF. The CDR3 DNA is TGTGCCAGCAGTTGGCTTTCAGGGGGAAATTCACCCCTCCACTTT.

The chain carries TRBV19 and TRBJ1-3; possible D gene TRBD1, 6 bases. The CDR3 is made up of 15 amino acids. In germline, CDR1 is LNHDA, CDR2 SQIVND (reference sequence). V dropped 6 bases and J dropped 0 bases, with 12 bases sitting between them. CDR3 region: CASSRQDLSGNTIYF. DNA for the CDR3: TGTGCCAGTAGCCGACAGGACCTCTCTGGAAACACCATATATTTT.

The genes are TRBV7-6 and TRBJ1-4; D uncertain. Trimming cost V 1 base and J 12 bases, with 18 bases left between them. The CDR3 is 15 amino acids. Germline-derived CDR1 and CDR2 are SGHVS and FNYEAQ. CDR3 region: CASSLGDLEGDELFF. In DNA, the CDR3 is TGTGCCAGCAGCTTAGGTGACTTGGAGGGCGATGAACTGTTTTTT.

The chain carries TRBV11-2 and TRBJ2-7; possible D gene TRBD2, 7 bases. CDR3 length: 18 residues. Germline CDR1 and CDR2: SGHAT and FQNNGV. V lost 3 bases and J lost 4, with 25 bases in between. DNA of the CDR3: TGTGCCAGCAGCTTTAGTAGGCCGGGGGGCGGGAGTTTGTACGAGCAGTACTTC. Protein: CASSFSRPGGGSLYEQYF.

In this sample, this clone turned up once. The J gene is TRBJ2-1, the V gene TRBV3-1 (or the pseudogene TRBV3-2); 11 positions agree with TRBD2. V lost 5 bases, J lost 3 bases, and 3 bases stayed unmatched. The CDR3 has 15 amino acids. Germline V gene sequence: CDR1 LGHDT, CDR2 YNNKEL (reference sequence). This CDR3 reads CASSGTSGFYNEQFF. CDR3 DNA: TGTGCCAGCAGCGGGACTAGCGGTTTCTACAATGAGCAGTTCTTC.

This clone appeared a single time. V usage is TRBV7-4 and J usage is TRBJ2-1; 11 bases align to TRBD2. CDR3 length: 18 residues. Germline assignment: CDR1 SGHVT and CDR2 SQSDAQ. J lost 7 bases, V lost 5 bases, and 16 bases had no gene match. This CDR3 is CASSPHTSGGPPRNEQFF. CDR3 coding DNA: TGTGCCAGCAGCCCCCACACTAGCGGGGGTCCCCCAAGGAATGAGCAGTTCTTC.

The chain combines TRBV18 with TRBJ2-7; the match to TRBD1 covers 9 bases. The CDR3 is 15 residues long. Germline lookup yields CDR1 KGHSH and CDR2 LQKENI. The ends lost 1 base at V and 3 bases at J; junction bases unmatched: 4. CDR3 protein: CASSPRDRVNYEQYF. CDR3 bases: TGTGCCAGCTCACCACGGGACAGGGTCAACTACGAGCAGTACTTC.

The rearrangement joins TRBV19 to TRBJ2-1; D is undetermined. Trimming left V 4 bases short and J 6 bases short, with 13 bases between. Germline V CDR1 and CDR2: LNHDA, SQIVND (reference sequence). The CDR3 covers 14 residues. The CDR3 coding sequence is TGTGCCAGTAGTACCTCCCTAGTGAGCAATGAGCAGTTCTTC. It is translated as CASSTSLVSNEQFF.